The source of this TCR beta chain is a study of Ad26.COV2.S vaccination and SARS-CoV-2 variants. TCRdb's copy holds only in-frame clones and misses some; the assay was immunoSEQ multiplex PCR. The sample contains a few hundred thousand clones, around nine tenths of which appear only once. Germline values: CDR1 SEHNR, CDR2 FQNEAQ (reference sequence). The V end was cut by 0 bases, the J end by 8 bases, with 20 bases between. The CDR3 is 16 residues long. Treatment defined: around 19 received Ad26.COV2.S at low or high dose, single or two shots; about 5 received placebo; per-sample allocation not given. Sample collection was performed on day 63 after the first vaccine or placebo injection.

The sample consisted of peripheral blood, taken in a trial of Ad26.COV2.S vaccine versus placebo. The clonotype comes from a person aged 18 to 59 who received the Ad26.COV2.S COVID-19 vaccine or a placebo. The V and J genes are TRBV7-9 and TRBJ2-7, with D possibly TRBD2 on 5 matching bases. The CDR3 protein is CASSLANVGIANQQYF. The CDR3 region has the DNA TGTGCCAGCAGCTTAGCCAACGTCGGGATCGCGAACCAGCAGTACTTC. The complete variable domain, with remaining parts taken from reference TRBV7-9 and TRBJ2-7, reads DTGVSQNPRHKITKRGQNVTFRCDPISEHNRLYWYRQTLGQGPEFLTYFQNEAQLEKSRLLSDRFSAERPKGSFSTLEIQRTEQGDSAMYLCASSLANVGIANQQYFGPGTRLTVT.